Ten or more counts support the clone carrying this T cell receptor (beta chain). The data are from a study of T-cell reconstitution after alpha-beta-depleted transplantation in children. A library of TCRbeta sequences, prepared with unique molecular identifiers, was generated. TCRdb re-derived calls from the PCR reads in MiXCR, one entry per CDR3 protein. The sample consists of about 72,000 distinct CDR3 sequences, about 6.7% of them appearing once. This CDR3 is built from 14 residues. Trimming shortened V by 1 base and J by 9 bases, and 13 bases separated the two germline ends. The genes are TRBV12-3 or TRBV12-4 and TRBJ1-5, with D maybe TRBD1 (5 bases). This TCR was recovered from a human donor who donated a stem cell graft to a child with acute lymphoblastic leukemia. The sample consisted of PBMCs from the stem cell graft donor, taken from the stem cell graft. CDR3 nucleotides: TGTGCCAGCAGTTTAGTGCAGGGAACACGGCCCCAGCATTTT. Protein product: CASSLVQGTRPQHF.